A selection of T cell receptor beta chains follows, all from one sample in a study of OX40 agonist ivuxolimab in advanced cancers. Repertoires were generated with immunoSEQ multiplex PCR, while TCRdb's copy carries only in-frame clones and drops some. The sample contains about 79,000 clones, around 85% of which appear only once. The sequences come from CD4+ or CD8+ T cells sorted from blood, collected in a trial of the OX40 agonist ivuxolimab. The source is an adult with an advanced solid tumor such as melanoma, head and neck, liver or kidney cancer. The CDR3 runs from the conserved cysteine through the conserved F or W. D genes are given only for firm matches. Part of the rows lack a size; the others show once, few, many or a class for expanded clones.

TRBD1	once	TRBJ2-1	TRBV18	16	TGTGCCAGCCGGACAGGGTTTAAGAGCTCCTACAATGAGCAGTTCTTC	CASRTGFKSSYNEQFF
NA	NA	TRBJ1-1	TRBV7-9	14	TGTGCCAGCAGCTTAGTTCTGGGGTCCACTGAAGCTTTCTTT	CASSLVLGSTEAFF
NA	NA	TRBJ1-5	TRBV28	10	TGTGCCAGCATTCCAATTGTTCAGCATTTT	CASIPIVQHF
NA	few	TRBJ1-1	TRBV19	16	TGTGCCAGTAGCATACCCCGACCTCCACGGGACACTGAAGCTTTCTTT	CASSIPRPPRDTEAFF
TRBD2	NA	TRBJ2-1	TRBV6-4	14	TGTGCCAGCAGTGTTACTAGCGGGAGTAATGAGCAGTTCTTC	CASSVTSGSNEQFF
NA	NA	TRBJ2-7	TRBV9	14	TGTGCCAGCAGCCTGGGGGGCGGCTCCTACGAGCAGTACTTC	CASSLGGGSYEQYF
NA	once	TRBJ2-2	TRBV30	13	TGTGCCTGGAGGGGATATTACACCGGGGAGCTGTTTTTT	CAWRGYYTGELFF
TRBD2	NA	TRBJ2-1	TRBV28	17	TGTGCCAGCAGTGACACTAGTTGGACTAGCGACTACAATGAGCAGTTCTTC	CASSDTSWTSDYNEQFF
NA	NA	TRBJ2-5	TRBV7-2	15	TGTGCCAGCAGCTTGGGGCAGGGCCCTCAAGAGACCCAGTACTTC	CASSLGQGPQETQYF
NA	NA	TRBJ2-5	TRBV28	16	TGTGCCAGCAGTTTTGAGGTGGGCGGGTCGCAAGAGACCCAGTACTTC	CASSFEVGGSQETQYF
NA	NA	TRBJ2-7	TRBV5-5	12	TGTGCCAGCAGCTTATCAAGTTACGAGCAGTACTTC	CASSLSSYEQYF
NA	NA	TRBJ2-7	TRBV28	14	TGTGCCAGCATGGGACTCACCCGGGGCTACGAGCAGTACTTC	CASMGLTRGYEQYF
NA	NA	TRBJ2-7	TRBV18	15	TGTGCCAGCTCACCATCATCGACACTAGGGGACGAGCAGTACTTC	CASSPSSTLGDEQYF
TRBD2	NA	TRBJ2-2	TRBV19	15	TGTGCCAGTAGTCAACGGGGGGGTTTCACCGGGGAGCTGTTTTTT	CASSQRGGFTGELFF
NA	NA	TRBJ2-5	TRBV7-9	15	TGTGCCAGCAGCTTTGGGGGAACGGGGAAAGAGACCCAGTACTTC	CASSFGGTGKETQYF
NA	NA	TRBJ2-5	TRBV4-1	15	TGCGCCAGCAGCCAAGACAGGGAACTTCGGGAGACCCAGTACTTC	CASSQDRELRETQYF
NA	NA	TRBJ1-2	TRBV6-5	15	TGTGCCAGCAGGAGGGGATGGCAGGCTAACTATGGCTACACCTTC	CASRRGWQANYGYTF
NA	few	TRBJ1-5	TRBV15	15	TGTGCCACCGCACCTGCGGGGCTTGGCAATCAGCCCCAGCATTTT	CATAPAGLGNQPQHF
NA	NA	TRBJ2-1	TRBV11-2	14	TGTGCCAGCAGCTTAGAGCCGGGTGGGGGCCGCCAGTTCTTC	CASSLEPGGGRQFF
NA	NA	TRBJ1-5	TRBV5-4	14	TGTGCCAGCAGCTTGAAAGGGGAGGGTCAGCCCCAGCATTTT	CASSLKGEGQPQHF
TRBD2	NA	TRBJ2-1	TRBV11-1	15	TGTGCCAGCAGCTATGGGACTAGCGGGAGTAATGAGCAGTTCTTC	CASSYGTSGSNEQFF
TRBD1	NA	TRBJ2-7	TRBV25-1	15	TGTGCCAGCAGTGAATTAAGACAGGGAATCTACGAGCAGTACTTC	CASSELRQGIYEQYF
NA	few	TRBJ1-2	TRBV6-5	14	TGTGCCACCCTGGCCGAGCAAGGGTGGGTTGGCTACACCTTC	CATLAEQGWVGYTF
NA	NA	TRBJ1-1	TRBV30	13	TGTGCCTGGAGTGCTATAGGGACCACTGAAGCTTTCTTT	CAWSAIGTTEAFF
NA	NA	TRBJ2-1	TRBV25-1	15	TGTGCCAGCAGTGAATCAGGAGCCGCCTACAATGAGCAGTTCTTC	CASSESGAAYNEQFF
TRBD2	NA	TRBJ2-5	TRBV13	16	TGTGCCAGCAGCTTTAGACTAGCGCCAAACCAAGAGACCCAGTACTTC	CASSFRLAPNQETQYF
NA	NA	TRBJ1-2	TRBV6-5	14	TGTGCCAGCAGTTACTCGACAGAGGGATATGGCTACACCTTC	CASSYSTEGYGYTF
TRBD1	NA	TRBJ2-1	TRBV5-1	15	TGCGCCAGCAGCCACGGACAGGGGGCGAGCAATGAGCAGTTCTTC	CASSHGQGASNEQFF
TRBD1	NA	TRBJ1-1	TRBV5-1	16	TGCGCCAGCAGCTTGGCGCCAGGGGGAATGGGCACTGAAGCTTTCTTT	CASSLAPGGMGTEAFF
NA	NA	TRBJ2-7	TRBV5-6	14	TGTGCCAGCAGCAGCTCGGGACCCGGCTACGAGCAGTACTTC	CASSSSGPGYEQYF
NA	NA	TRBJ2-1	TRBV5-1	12	TGCGCCAGCAGCCCGGAGGCAGATGAGCAGTTCTTC	CASSPEADEQFF
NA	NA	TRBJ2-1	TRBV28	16	TGTGCCAGCTTAACGAAGAGGGGGGATTCCTACAATGAGCAGTTCTTC	CASLTKRGDSYNEQFF
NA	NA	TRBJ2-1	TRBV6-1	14	TGTGCCAGCAGTGAAATCGGGGGAGGCAATGAGCAGTTCTTC	CASSEIGGGNEQFF
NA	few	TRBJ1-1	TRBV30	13	TGTGCCTGGATCCTGGGGGGTAGCACTGAAGCTTTCTTT	CAWILGGSTEAFF
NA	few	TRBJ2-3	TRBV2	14	TGTGCCAGCGTGGGAGAAGGGGTCCACGATACGCAGTATTTT	CASVGEGVHDTQYF
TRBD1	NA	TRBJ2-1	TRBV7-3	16	TGTGCCAGCAGCATGACAGGGGCAAGCTCCTACAATGAGCAGTTCTTC	CASSMTGASSYNEQFF
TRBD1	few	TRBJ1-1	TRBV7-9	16	TGTGCCAGCAGCTCCTCGACAGGGGAGGAGAGCACTGAAGCTTTCTTT	CASSSSTGEESTEAFF
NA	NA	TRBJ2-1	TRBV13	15	TGTGCCAGCAGCTTAGGGCGGAGCTCCTACAATGAGCAGTTCTTC	CASSLGRSSYNEQFF
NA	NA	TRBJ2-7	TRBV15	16	TGTGCCACCAGCAGAGATCGGGGCATCACGGGCTCCGAGCAGTACTTC	CATSRDRGITGSEQYF
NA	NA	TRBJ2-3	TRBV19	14	TGTGCCAGTAAATTAAGGCTTAGCACAGATACGCAGTATTTT	CASKLRLSTDTQYF
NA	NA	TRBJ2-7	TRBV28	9	TGTGCCAGCAAGACACGGCAGTACTTC	CASKTRQYF
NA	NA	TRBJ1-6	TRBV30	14	TGTGCCTGGACACCTAGCTCCTATAATTCACCCCTCCACTTT	CAWTPSSYNSPLHF
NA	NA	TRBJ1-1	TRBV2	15	TGTGCCAGCAGTGAAGCGCAGGTGGGGAACACTGAAGCTTTCTTT	CASSEAQVGNTEAFF
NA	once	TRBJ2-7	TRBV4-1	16	TGCGCCAGCAGCCAAGATAGGGCCGGGGGAAGGTACGAGCAGTACTTC	CASSQDRAGGRYEQYF
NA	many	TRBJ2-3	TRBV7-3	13	TGTGCCAGCAGCCCAACCTCCACTGATACGCAGTATTTT	CASSPTSTDTQYF
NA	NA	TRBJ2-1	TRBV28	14	TGTTCCCTCTCCCGGACTGAGCCCTACAATGAGCAGTTCTTC	CSLSRTEPYNEQFF
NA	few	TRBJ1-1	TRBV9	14	TGTGCCAGCAGCGAAGACAGGCCGAACACTGAAGCTTTCTTT	CASSEDRPNTEAFF
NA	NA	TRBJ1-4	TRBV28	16	TGTGCCAGCAGTTTAGAAGGGTTAGCCACTAATGAAAAACTGTTTTTT	CASSLEGLATNEKLFF
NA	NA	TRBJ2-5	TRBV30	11	TGTGCCTATAGGGAAAACCTTAGCCAGTACTTC	CAYRENLSQYF
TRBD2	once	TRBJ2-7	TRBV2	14	TGTGCCAGCAGTAGAAGGACTAGCGGCTACGAGCAGTACTTC	CASSRRTSGYEQYF
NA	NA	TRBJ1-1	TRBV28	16	TGTGCCAGCACCGTCCCCCTCCCAGGACAGTCCACTGAAGCTTTCTTT	CASTVPLPGQSTEAFF
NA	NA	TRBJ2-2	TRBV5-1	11	TGCGCCAGCAAGTACGCCGGGGAGCTGTTTTTT	CASKYAGELFF
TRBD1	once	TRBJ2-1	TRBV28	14	TGTGCCAGCAGTACCGGGACAGGGTACAATGAGCAGTTCTTC	CASSTGTGYNEQFF
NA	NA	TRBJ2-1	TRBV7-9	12	TGTGCCAGCAGCTTCAGATACAATGAGCAGTTCTTC	CASSFRYNEQFF